The T cell receptor beta chain under discussion was sequenced for a study of blood T cell repertoires in COVID-19. Whole-study context: Spain, Italy and the United States supplied samples that represented acute and convalescent COVID-19. T cells, B-cell-depleted T cells, or PBMCs provided the cDNA or gDNA that served as material.

Original methodology: Amplified reference gene primers provided the basis for estimating nucleated cell counts. Generated by immunoSEQ multiplex PCR, the TCRdb table keeps only in-frame clones and is missing some. Clonal size and the V and J genes are those of that table, whereas D and trimming came from the DNA. The profile shows fewer than 130,000 clones, around 68% of them singletons. The CDR3 contains 15 residues. The germline CDR1 and CDR2 sequences are SQVTM and ANQGSEA. The V and J ends lost 3 bases and 4 bases respectively, with 16 bases between them. Sequencing was carried out using peripheral blood. The sequence was collected from a woman aged 55-70 years with acute or convalescent COVID-19. The chain joins TRBV29-1 to TRBJ2-1, with D maybe TRBD1 (5 bases). The CDR3 reads CSVDLGFRVYNEQFF. Here the CDR3 DNA reads TGCAGCGTTGATTTAGGGTTCAGGGTTTACAATGAGCAGTTCTTC.